The 23 T cell receptor beta chains listed next were all sequenced from one sample in a study of T cells in Graves' hyperthyroidism and ophthalmopathy. RNA transcripts were the template for amplifying TCR beta CDR3 regions. A set of HTBI primers served as the primers for a first-round RT-PCR of the TCR CDR3. TCRdb ran MiXCR on the multiplex PCR reads and lists one entry per CDR3 protein. The data hold a few hundred thousand distinct CDR3 sequences, with roughly an eighth observed a single time. Input material: blood. The receptor set was obtained from a woman aged 35 to 49 with Graves' ophthalmopathy.

This clonotype occurred many times. The chain links TRBV6-1 to TRBJ2-1; TRBD2 might be the D (6 bases). Germline assignment: CDR1 MNHNS and CDR2 SASEGT. V was cut by 2 bases and J by 0 bases, with 17 bases left in between. There are 18 residues in the CDR3. CDR3 sequence (DNA): TGTGCCAGCAGTGAACGGCGGGGAGGTTGGTCCTCCTACAATGAGCAGTTCTTC. Translated, it gives CASSERRGGWSSYNEQFF.

This clonotype was recorded many times. This sequence joins TRBV24-1 and TRBJ2-1, with 11 bases that match TRBD1. V dropped 5 bases and J dropped 3; count of bases not matched to a gene: 5. The CDR3 is made up of 16 amino acids. CDR1 and CDR2 from the germline V gene are KGHDR and SFDVKD. The CDR3 DNA reads as TGTGCCACCAGTGGGCACGGGACAGGGGGCTACAATGAGCAGTTCTTC. It yields the protein CATSGHGTGGYNEQFF.

This clonotype was seen only a few times. The chain carries TRBV11-2 and TRBJ2-2, with 9 bases fitting TRBD1. The junction had 8 bases not matched to a gene; V was cut back by 6 bases and J by 3 bases. The CDR3 length is 16 residues. Germline V gene lookup returns CDR1 SGHAT and CDR2 FQNNGV. DNA for the CDR3: TGTGCCAGCAGTACGGGGACAGGGTTTTACACCGGGGAGCTGTTTTTT. Translated: CASSTGTGFYTGELFF.

In this sample, this clonotype turned up many times. The rearrangement joins TRBV2 to TRBJ1-1; D gene uncertain. Between the trimmed V and J ends, which lost 7 bases and 0 bases, there was a span of 9 bases. The length of the CDR3 is 13 residues. Germline-derived CDR1 and CDR2 are SNHLY and FYNNEI. The CDR3 loop reads CASKVDMNTEAFF. For the CDR3, the DNA is TGTGCCAGCAAGGTAGATATGAACACTGAAGCTTTCTTT. The entire variable domain, with the rest obtained from reference TRBV2 and TRBJ1-1, is as follows: EPEVTQTPSHQVTQMGQEVILRCVPISNHLYFYWYRQILGQKVEFLVSFYNNEISEKSEIFDDQFSVERPDGSNFTLKIRSTKLEDSAMYFCASKVDMNTEAFFGQGTRLTVV.

There are many counts of this clonotype. The J gene is TRBJ1-3, the V gene TRBV6-1; 8 bases map to TRBD1. The germline CDR1 and CDR2 sequences are MNHNS and SASEGT. The J segment lost 0 bases and the V segment lost 7 bases, leaving 14 bases of the junction unmatched. This CDR3 has 18 amino acids. CDR3 in amino acids: CASIGTGVHSGSGNTIYF. CDR3 DNA sequence: TGTGCCAGCATCGGGACAGGAGTTCACTCGGGCTCTGGAAACACCATATATTTT.

In this sample, this clonotype turned up a few times. The chain has TRBV20-1 and TRBJ1-3; the match to TRBD1 covers 7 bases. CDR1 and CDR2 (germline): DFQATT, SNEGSKA (reference sequence). V shed 5 bases and J 3 bases; nucleotides not matched to a gene: 7. This CDR3 comprises 14 residues. The CDR3 nucleotides are TGCAGTGCTGCAGGGGGTTTCGGTGGAAACACCATATATTTT. As protein: CSAAGGFGGNTIYF.

This clonotype has a count of ten or more. The V and J genes are TRBV2 and TRBJ2-7, with 10 positions matching TRBD2. CDR1 and CDR2 from the germline V gene are SNHLY and FYNNEI. This CDR3 is built from 13 residues. V was clipped by 9 bases and J by 3 bases; unmatched bases: 5. DNA for the CDR3: TGTGCCAGTAGCGGGAGGATCGGCTACGAGCAGTACTTC. Amino acids: CASSGRIGYEQYF.

This clonotype was found a few times. The gene calls are TRBV4-1 and TRBJ1-1, with no clear D. With 4 bases removed from V and 1 base from J, the gap between germline ends came to 13 bases. The CDR3 covers 15 residues. Germline lookup yields CDR1 MGHRA and CDR2 YSYEKL. CDR3 in DNA: TGCGCCAGCAGCCTTACGGTCGACCCGAACACTGAAGCTTTCTTT. Its translation: CASSLTVDPNTEAFF.

In its sample, this clonotype was seen many times. The chain uses TRBV18 and TRBJ1-5; TRBD1 agrees at 7 bases. J gave up 4 bases and V 8 bases, and 5 bases lay outside the gene matches. Germline V gene data show CDR1 as KGHSH and CDR2 as LQKENI. This CDR3 contains 13 residues. In DNA, the CDR3 is TGTGCCAGCAGCCCAGGGGGGAATCAGCCCCAGCATTTT. Its protein is CASSPGGNQPQHF. Full variable domain (rest looked up from reference TRBV18 and TRBJ1-5): NAGVMQNPRHLVRRRGQEARLRCSPMKGHSHVYWYRQLPEEGLKFMVYLQKENIIDESGMPKERFSAEFPKEGPSILRIQQVVRGDSAAYFCASSPGGNQPQHFGDGTRLSIL.

This clonotype appeared many times. J is TRBJ2-3 and V is TRBV20-1; D may be TRBD1 (5 bases). The CDR3 contains 16 residues. Germline CDR1 is DFQATT and CDR2 is SNEGSKA (reference sequence). V lost 4 bases, J lost 8 bases, and 25 bases lay in between. CDR3 sequence: CSAILGAVGFLGTQYF. In nucleotides, the CDR3 is TGCAGTGCTATTTTAGGGGCCGTGGGGTTCCTCGGTACGCAGTATTTT.

The table lists this clonotype with many counts. The genes are TRBV6-5 and TRBJ2-5, with D possibly being TRBD1 or TRBD2 (6 bases each). Germline V gene sequence: CDR1 MNHEY, CDR2 SVGAGI. The ends were cut back, 0 bases at V and 5 bases at J, with 10 bases in the middle. The CDR3 length is 14 residues. CDR3 nucleotides: TGTGCCAGCAGTTACTCGGGGGGCCTTGAGACCCAGTACTTC. Translating gives CASSYSGGLETQYF.

The CDR3 DNA reads as TGTGCCAGCAGCAGGACAGGGGTGGAGACCCAGTACTTC. Protein sequence: CASSRTGVETQYF. J is TRBJ2-5 and V is TRBV12-3 or TRBV12-4; 9 nucleotides line up with TRBD1. Trimming cost V 6 bases and J 5 bases; bases outside gene matches: 4. This CDR3 is 13 amino acids long.

This clonotype turned up a few times. J is TRBJ1-1 and V is TRBV12-3 or TRBV12-4, with D unresolved. Trimming removed 0 bases at V and 0 bases at J, with 17 bases between. CDR3 size: 18 residues. CDR3 DNA: TGTGCCAGCAGTTTAGCGGAGGTGGTGGGCCGGGTGAACACTGAAGCTTTCTTT. As protein: CASSLAEVVGRVNTEAFF.

V gene TRBV6-1 combines with J gene TRBJ1-4; weak D call: TRBD1 (6 bases). Trimming pared 6 bases from V and 0 bases from J, leaving 14 bases between. This CDR3 is built from 16 residues. Germline values: CDR1 MNHNS, CDR2 SASEGT. The CDR3 spells CASSRRQVATNEKLFF. The DNA for the CDR3 is TGTGCCAGCAGCCGAAGACAGGTTGCAACTAATGAAAAACTGTTTTTT.

Of note for this clonotype: Compared with germline, one end of the junction differs, possibly owing to a read error. V usage is TRBV7-7 and J usage is TRBJ2-2; 8 bases fit TRBD1. The germline V gene has CDR1 SSHAT and CDR2 FNYEAQ (reference sequence). The CDR3 extends over 15 amino acids. The CDR3 loop reads CASSLDTGGTGELFF. In nucleotides, the CDR3 is TGTGCTAGCAGCCTAGACACAGGGGGCACCGGGGAGCTGTTTTTT.

This clonotype came up many times. The chain employs TRBV7-8 and TRBJ2-1, with D perhaps TRBD1 (5 bases). Trimming removed 5 bases at V and 1 base at J, with 12 bases between. Germline assignment: CDR1 SGHVS and CDR2 FQNEAQ. The CDR3 is 15 amino acids. The CDR3 region has the DNA TGTGCCAGCAGCCCCCTGGGGCGTTCCTACAATGAGCAGTTCTTC. Protein product: CASSPLGRSYNEQFF.

The CDR3 protein is CASSPKGHVNTEAFF. The CDR3 DNA sequence: TGTGCCAGCAGTCCTAAAGGACACGTGAACACTGAAGCTTTCTTT. This rearrangement joins TRBV27 to TRBJ1-1, with a tentative D call TRBD1 (5 bases). The germline V gene has CDR1 MNHEY and CDR2 SMNVEV (reference sequence). This CDR3 contains 15 residues. With 5 bases removed from V and 0 bases from J, the gap between germline ends came to 13 bases.

This clonotype came up a few times. This rearrangement joins TRBV6-1 to TRBJ1-2; D is ambiguous. Trimming removed 6 bases from V and 4 bases from J, with 15 bases in between. The CDR3 is made up of 14 amino acids. Germline CDR1 MNHNS, CDR2 SASEGT. CDR3 nucleotide sequence: TGTGCCAGCAGCCAGGCCCCGGGCCTCTATGGCTACACCTTC. Protein sequence: CASSQAPGLYGYTF.

This clonotype was seen a handful of times. The V gene is TRBV3-1, the J gene TRBJ2-2; D may be TRBD2 (6 bases). CDR1 LGHDT and CDR2 YNNKEL come from the germline V gene (reference sequence). Trimming pared 1 base from V and 4 bases from J, leaving 10 bases between. The CDR3 has 15 residues. CDR3 DNA sequence: TGTGCCAGCAGCCAAGCCGGGAGTGGCACCGGGGAGCTGTTTTTT. It is translated as CASSQAGSGTGELFF.

At least ten counts were recorded for this clonotype. The chain uses TRBV6-1 and TRBJ2-5; possibly TRBD2 for D (5 bases). CDR3 length equals 15 residues. V lost 6 bases and J 5 bases, leaving 19 bases between the germline ends. CDR1 and CDR2 (germline): MNHNS, SASEGT. CDR3 region: CASRPRELSRETQYF. The CDR3 nucleotides read TGTGCCAGCAGGCCTAGGGAGCTCTCTAGGGAGACCCAGTACTTC.

Many counts were recorded for this clonotype. V and J are TRBV7-9 and TRBJ1-1, with a weak D call TRBD1 (5 bases). Germline values: CDR1 SEHNR, CDR2 FQNEAQ (reference sequence). The CDR3 has 15 amino acids. Deletions cut 5 bases from V and 1 base from J, with 14 bases between. The CDR3 sequence is CASSITGFGNTEAFF. The CDR3, as DNA: TGTGCCAGCAGCATAACAGGATTTGGGAACACTGAAGCTTTCTTT.

This clonotype was counted a few times. The chain links TRBV20-1 to TRBJ2-7; 7 nucleotides line up with TRBD2. The CDR3 spans 15 residues. CDR1 is DFQATT and CDR2 is SNEGSKA in the germline V gene (reference sequence). The V gene end was trimmed by 3 bases and the J gene end by 5 bases; junction bases not matched to a gene: 13. CDR3 amino acids: CSARGLTGVINEQYF. The CDR3 DNA reads as TGCAGTGCTAGGGGACTAACGGGGGTTATAAACGAGCAGTACTTC.

Many counts were recorded for this clonotype. The chain is built from TRBV6-1 and TRBJ1-1, with D perhaps matching TRBD1 (5 bases). Germline CDR1 is MNHNS and CDR2 is SASEGT. Trimming cost V 10 bases and J 1 base, with 10 bases left between them. This CDR3 comprises 12 residues. The CDR3 DNA reads TGTGCCACCTGGACACGGAACACTGAAGCTTTCTTT. Translating gives CATWTRNTEAFF.